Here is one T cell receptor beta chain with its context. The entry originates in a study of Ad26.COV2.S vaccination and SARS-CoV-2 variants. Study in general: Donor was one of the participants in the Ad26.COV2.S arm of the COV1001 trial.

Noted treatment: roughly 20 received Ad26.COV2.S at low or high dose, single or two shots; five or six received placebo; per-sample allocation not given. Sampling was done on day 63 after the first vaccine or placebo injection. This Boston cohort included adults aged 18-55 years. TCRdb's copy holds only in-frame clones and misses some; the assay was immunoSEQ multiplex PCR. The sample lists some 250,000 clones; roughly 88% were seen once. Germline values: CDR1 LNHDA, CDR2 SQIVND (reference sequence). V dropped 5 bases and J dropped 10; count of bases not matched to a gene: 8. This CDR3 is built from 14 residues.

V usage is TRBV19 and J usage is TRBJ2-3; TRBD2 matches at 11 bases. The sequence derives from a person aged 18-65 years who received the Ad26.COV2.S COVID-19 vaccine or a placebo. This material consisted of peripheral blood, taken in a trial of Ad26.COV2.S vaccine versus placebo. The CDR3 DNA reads TGTGCCAGTAGTGTTTTAGCGGGGGGGACTGCGCAGTATTTT. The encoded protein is CASSVLAGGTAQYF.